This record covers a single T cell receptor (beta chain). Its matching antigen is unknown. TCRdb re-derived calls from the PCR reads in MiXCR, one entry per CDR3 protein. The sample lists a few hundred thousand distinct CDR3 sequences; roughly a quarter were seen once. The source of the sample is a study of molecular identifiers for immune sequencing clone quantification. Study-wide findings and caveats: One cell's worth of spiked Jurkat TCR RNA was reportedly detectable among 900,000 to 1,000,000 naive cells. Sharing of a barcode by identical TCR molecules could cause highly expanded clone sizes to be underestimated.

Unmatched junction bases numbered 7, after V lost 1 base and J lost 2 bases. The CDR3 consists of 17 residues. CDR1 is MGHRA, CDR2 YSYEKL, per germline. Sorting recovered naive CD8 T cells on a CD8+CD4-CCR7+CD45RA+ profile. The source of this sequence is a human donor in good health. Some libraries in this study had Jurkat cell RNA spiked in. V is TRBV4-1 and J is TRBJ2-2; 7 nucleotides line up with TRBD1. The source material was naive CD8+ T cells from blood, with Jurkat cell RNA spiked in. Subset of the sample: FACS-sorted CD8+CD4-CCR7+CD45RA+ naive T cells. CDR3 sequence: CASSQGAGTANTGELFF. Here the CDR3 DNA reads TGCGCCAGCAGCCAAGGCGCCGGGACAGCAAACACCGGGGAGCTGTTTTTT.